The rows below give T cell receptor beta chains drawn from one sample of a study of T cell responses to AZD1222 COVID-19 vaccine. Clones were sequenced by immunoSEQ multiplex PCR, and TCRdb holds only the in-frame ones, with some missing. The table shows around 180,000 clones, with about 94% occurring only once. The source material was peripheral blood, sampled on day 0 of AZD1222 vaccination. These receptor sequences come from an adult in good health. Each CDR3 is given with its conserved first and last residue. Each record gives: clone size, D gene, V gene, J gene, CDR3 DNA, CDR3 protein. D genes are given only for firm matches. Size tells how often a clone was seen (once, few, many) or the class of an expanded clone, and some rows leave it out.

abundance: -; d_gene: TRBD1; v_gene: TRBV28; j_gene: TRBJ1-5; CDR3nt: TGTGCCAGCAGTAGGACAGGGGGTAGCAATCAGCCCCAGCATTTT; CDR3aa: CASSRTGGSNQPQHF
abundance: -; d_gene: -; v_gene: TRBV4-1; j_gene: TRBJ2-2; CDR3nt: TGCGCCAGCAGGCTTATTACCACCGGGGAGCTGTTTTTT; CDR3aa: CASRLITTGELFF
abundance: -; d_gene: -; v_gene: TRBV23-1; j_gene: TRBJ1-5; CDR3nt: TGCGCCAGCAGTTGGGATCAGCCCCAGCATTTT; CDR3aa: CASSWDQPQHF
abundance: -; d_gene: -; v_gene: TRBV15; j_gene: TRBJ2-3; CDR3nt: TGTGCCACCAGCGGCAGAGCTCGCCCAGATACGCAGTATTTT; CDR3aa: CATSGRARPDTQYF
abundance: -; d_gene: -; v_gene: TRBV5-1; j_gene: TRBJ2-2; CDR3nt: TGCGCCAGCAGCCTGGATCCGGTGGCGGTTCTCGCCGGGGAGCTGTTTTTT; CDR3aa: CASSLDPVAVLAGELFF
abundance: -; d_gene: TRBD1; v_gene: TRBV4-1; j_gene: TRBJ2-7; CDR3nt: TGCGCCAGCAGCCAGCAGACAGGGGGCCGGTACGAGCAGTACTTC; CDR3aa: CASSQQTGGRYEQYF
abundance: -; d_gene: -; v_gene: TRBV2; j_gene: TRBJ1-4; CDR3nt: TGTGCCAGCAGTGATGTGCAGGGAAATAATGAAAAACTGTTTTTT; CDR3aa: CASSDVQGNNEKLFF
abundance: -; d_gene: TRBD1; v_gene: TRBV19; j_gene: TRBJ1-6; CDR3nt: TGTGCCAGTAGTAACCGGGACAGGGGATATAATTCACCCCTCCACTTT; CDR3aa: CASSNRDRGYNSPLHF
abundance: -; d_gene: -; v_gene: TRBV30; j_gene: TRBJ2-7; CDR3nt: TGTGCCTGGAGGCCCGGGACTTCTTTCTACGAGCAGTACTTC; CDR3aa: CAWRPGTSFYEQYF
abundance: -; d_gene: TRBD2; v_gene: TRBV19; j_gene: TRBJ2-7; CDR3nt: TGTGCCAGTAGTATAAAAGCGGGAGGACCCTACGAGCAGTACTTC; CDR3aa: CASSIKAGGPYEQYF
abundance: -; d_gene: TRBD2; v_gene: TRBV7-3; j_gene: TRBJ2-1; CDR3nt: TGTGCCAGCAGCTTAAAGGTGACTAGCGGGGACGACAATGAGCAGTTCTTC; CDR3aa: CASSLKVTSGDDNEQFF
abundance: -; d_gene: -; v_gene: TRBV28; j_gene: TRBJ2-3; CDR3nt: TGTGCCAGCAGTTTTCCGGGTGTGAATACGCAGTATTTT; CDR3aa: CASSFPGVNTQYF
abundance: -; d_gene: TRBD1; v_gene: TRBV11-2; j_gene: TRBJ1-4; CDR3nt: TGTGCCAGCAGCTTAAGGACAGGGCGTGATGAAAAACTGTTTTTT; CDR3aa: CASSLRTGRDEKLFF
abundance: -; d_gene: -; v_gene: TRBV18; j_gene: TRBJ2-7; CDR3nt: TGTGCCAGCTCACCGACCGGGACACCGACCTACGAGCAGTACTTC; CDR3aa: CASSPTGTPTYEQYF
abundance: -; d_gene: -; v_gene: TRBV5-5; j_gene: TRBJ2-7; CDR3nt: TGTGCCAGCAGCCTCGTGGGAGCTCCCAGCTACGAGCAGTACTTC; CDR3aa: CASSLVGAPSYEQYF
abundance: -; d_gene: TRBD1; v_gene: TRBV6-5; j_gene: TRBJ2-5; CDR3nt: TGTGCCAGCGTCCGGACAGGGGGCCTAGAGGAGACCCAGTACTTC; CDR3aa: CASVRTGGLEETQYF
abundance: -; d_gene: -; v_gene: TRBV5-6; j_gene: TRBJ2-3; CDR3nt: TGTGCCAGCAGGCTGCTCGCGACTAGAGGCACAGATACGCAGTATTTT; CDR3aa: CASRLLATRGTDTQYF
abundance: once; d_gene: -; v_gene: TRBV19; j_gene: TRBJ1-3; CDR3nt: TGTGCCAGTACTGGGAGGGACCCTGGAAACACCATATATTTT; CDR3aa: CASTGRDPGNTIYF
abundance: -; d_gene: -; v_gene: TRBV9; j_gene: TRBJ2-7; CDR3nt: TGTGCCAGCAGCCCCCCCCGGACTTCCTACGAGCAGTACTTC; CDR3aa: CASSPPRTSYEQYF
abundance: once; d_gene: -; v_gene: TRBV19; j_gene: TRBJ1-2; CDR3nt: TGTGCCAGTTCTGGGGGATATGACAGACACTATGGCTACACCTTC; CDR3aa: CASSGGYDRHYGYTF
abundance: -; d_gene: -; v_gene: TRBV24-1; j_gene: TRBJ2-1; CDR3nt: TGTGCCACCAGTGATTGGGCGGCCACACAGTTCTTC; CDR3aa: CATSDWAATQFF
abundance: -; d_gene: TRBD1; v_gene: TRBV5-1; j_gene: TRBJ1-4; CDR3nt: TGCGCCAGCAGGCCGGGACAGGGGAGTGAAAAACTGTTTTTT; CDR3aa: CASRPGQGSEKLFF
abundance: once; d_gene: TRBD1; v_gene: TRBV6-1; j_gene: TRBJ1-1; CDR3nt: TGTGCCAGCAGTGACCCTTGGGGACAGGGGAACACTGAAGCTTTCTTT; CDR3aa: CASSDPWGQGNTEAFF
abundance: -; d_gene: TRBD2; v_gene: TRBV27; j_gene: TRBJ2-2; CDR3nt: TGTGCCAGCAGTTTCGGGTGGGAGGGCCTGTTAAACACCGGGGAGCTGTTTTTT; CDR3aa: CASSFGWEGLLNTGELFF
abundance: -; d_gene: -; v_gene: TRBV6-5; j_gene: TRBJ1-3; CDR3nt: TGTGCCACCGGGGTAGGGGGGTCGAGTGGAAACACCATATATTTT; CDR3aa: CATGVGGSSGNTIYF
abundance: -; d_gene: -; v_gene: TRBV11-2; j_gene: TRBJ2-7; CDR3nt: TGTGCCAGCAGCTTAGCCGGAGGGGCCTACGAGCAGTACTTC; CDR3aa: CASSLAGGAYEQYF
abundance: -; d_gene: -; v_gene: TRBV11-1; j_gene: TRBJ2-6; CDR3nt: TGTGCCAGCAGCCCTGATTACCCTGGGGCCAACGTCCTGACTTTC; CDR3aa: CASSPDYPGANVLTF
abundance: -; d_gene: -; v_gene: TRBV6-5; j_gene: TRBJ1-3; CDR3nt: TGTGCCAGCAGGTCGACATACTCTGGAAACACCATATATTTT; CDR3aa: CASRSTYSGNTIYF
abundance: -; d_gene: TRBD2; v_gene: TRBV29-1; j_gene: TRBJ2-1; CDR3nt: TGCAGCGCCCTGACTAGCGGGAGCTCCTACAATGAGCAGTTCTTC; CDR3aa: CSALTSGSSYNEQFF